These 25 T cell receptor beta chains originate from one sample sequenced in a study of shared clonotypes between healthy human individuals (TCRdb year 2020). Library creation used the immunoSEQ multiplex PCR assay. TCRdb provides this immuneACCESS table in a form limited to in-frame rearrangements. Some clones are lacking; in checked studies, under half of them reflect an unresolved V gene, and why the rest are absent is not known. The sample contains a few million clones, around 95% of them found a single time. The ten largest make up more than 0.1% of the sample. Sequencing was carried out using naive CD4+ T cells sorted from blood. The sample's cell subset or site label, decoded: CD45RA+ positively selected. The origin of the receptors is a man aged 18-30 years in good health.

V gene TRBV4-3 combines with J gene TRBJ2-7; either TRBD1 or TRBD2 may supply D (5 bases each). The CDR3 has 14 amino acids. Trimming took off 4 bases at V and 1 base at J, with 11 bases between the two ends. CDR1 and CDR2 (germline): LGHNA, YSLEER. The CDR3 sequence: CASSLSGRSYEQYF. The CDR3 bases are TGCGCCAGCAGCCTTTCGGGACGGTCCTACGAGCAGTACTTC.

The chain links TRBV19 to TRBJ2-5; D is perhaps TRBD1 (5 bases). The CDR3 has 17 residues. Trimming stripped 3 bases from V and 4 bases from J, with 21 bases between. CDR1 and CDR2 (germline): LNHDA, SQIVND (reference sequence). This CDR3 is CASSIDPWQGRLETQYF. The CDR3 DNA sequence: TGTGCCAGTAGTATCGATCCGTGGCAGGGCCGGTTAGAGACCCAGTACTTC.

The CDR3 protein is CASNRDTGAEQFF. The CDR3 DNA is TGTGCCAGCAACAGGGACACCGGGGCGGAGCAGTTCTTC. The chain employs TRBV7-9 and TRBJ2-1, with D perhaps matching TRBD1 (6 bases). The CDR3 spans 13 residues. Germline V gives CDR1 SEHNR, CDR2 FQNEAQ (reference sequence). The V end was cut by 7 bases, the J end by 10 bases, with 17 bases between. Variable domain in full (rest from reference TRBV7-9 and TRBJ2-1): DTGVSQNPRHKITKRGQNVTFRCDPISEHNRLYWYRQTLGQGPEFLTYFQNEAQLEKSRLLSDRFSAERPKGSFSTLEIQRTEQGDSAMYLCASNRDTGAEQFFGPGTRLTVL.

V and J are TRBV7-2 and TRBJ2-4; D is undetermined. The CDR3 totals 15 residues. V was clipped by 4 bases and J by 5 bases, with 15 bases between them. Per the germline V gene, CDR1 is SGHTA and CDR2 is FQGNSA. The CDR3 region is CASSSSGGSQNIQYF. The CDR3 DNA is TGTGCCAGCAGCTCCTCCGGCGGCAGCCAAAACATTCAGTACTTC.

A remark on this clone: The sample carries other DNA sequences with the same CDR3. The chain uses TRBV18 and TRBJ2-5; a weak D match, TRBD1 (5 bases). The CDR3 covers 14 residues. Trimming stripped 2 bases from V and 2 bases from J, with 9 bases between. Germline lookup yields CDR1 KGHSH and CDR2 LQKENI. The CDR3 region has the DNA TGTGCCAGCTCACCAGGGGCGGTGCAAGAGACCCAGTACTTC. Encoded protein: CASSPGAVQETQYF.

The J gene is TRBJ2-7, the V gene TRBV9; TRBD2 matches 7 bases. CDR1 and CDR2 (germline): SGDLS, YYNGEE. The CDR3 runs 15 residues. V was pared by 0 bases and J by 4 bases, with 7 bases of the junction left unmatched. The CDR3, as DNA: TGTGCCAGCAGCGTAGGGGGAGGGTTTATTTACGAGCAGTACTTC. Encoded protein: CASSVGGGFIYEQYF.

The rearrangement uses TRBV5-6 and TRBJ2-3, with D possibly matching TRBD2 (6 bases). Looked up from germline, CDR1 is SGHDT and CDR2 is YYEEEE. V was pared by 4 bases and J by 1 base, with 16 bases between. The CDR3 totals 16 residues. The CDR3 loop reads CASSMPRGLGTDTQYF. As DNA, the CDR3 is TGTGCCAGCAGCATGCCGCGGGGTCTCGGCACAGATACGCAGTATTTT.

CDR3 loop: CASSEGETSYNEQFF. In DNA, the CDR3 is TGTGCCAGCAGTGAAGGCGAAACCTCCTACAATGAGCAGTTCTTC. The rearrangement links TRBV2 to TRBJ2-1; D gene unclear. The ends were cut back, 1 base at V and 0 bases at J, with 7 bases in the middle. The CDR3 has 15 amino acids. The V gene's germline CDR1 is SNHLY and CDR2 FYNNEI.

The CDR3 region has the DNA TGTGCCAGTAGTATAGGGTTCGGGGGATCCCACTACGAGCAGTACTTC. Amino acid sequence: CASSIGFGGSHYEQYF. V and J are TRBV19 and TRBJ2-7; tentative D call: TRBD2 (6 bases). With 1 base removed from V and 3 bases from J, the gap between germline ends came to 16 bases. The germline V gene encodes CDR1 LNHDA and CDR2 SQIVND (reference sequence). The CDR3 sequence is 16 residues long.

In DNA, the CDR3 is TGTGCCAGCTCACCAGGTATCGGGCTAGCGGGAAACTACGAGCAGTACTTC. Translation gives CASSPGIGLAGNYEQYF. This chain uses TRBV18 with TRBJ2-7; 9 bases fit TRBD2. The V gene's germline CDR1 is KGHSH and CDR2 LQKENI. This CDR3 spans 17 amino acids. Germline trimming cut 2 bases from V and 3 bases from J; bases unmatched to any gene: 11.

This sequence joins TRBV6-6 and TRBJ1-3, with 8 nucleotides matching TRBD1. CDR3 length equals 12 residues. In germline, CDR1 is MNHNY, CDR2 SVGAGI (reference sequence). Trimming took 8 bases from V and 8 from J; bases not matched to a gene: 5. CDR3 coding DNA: TGTGCCAGCCGCAGGGGGCTTGACACCATATATTTT. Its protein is CASRRGLDTIYF.

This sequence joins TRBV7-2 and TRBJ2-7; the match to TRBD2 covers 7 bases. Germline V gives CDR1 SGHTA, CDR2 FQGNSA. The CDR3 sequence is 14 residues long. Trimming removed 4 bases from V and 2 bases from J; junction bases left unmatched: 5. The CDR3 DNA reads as TGTGCCAGCAGCTGGGGAGCGGGGACCTACGAGCAGTACTTC. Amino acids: CASSWGAGTYEQYF.

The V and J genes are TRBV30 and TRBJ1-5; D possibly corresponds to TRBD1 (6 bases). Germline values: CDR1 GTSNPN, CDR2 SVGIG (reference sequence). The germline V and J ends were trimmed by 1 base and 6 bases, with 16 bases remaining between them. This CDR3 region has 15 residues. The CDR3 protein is CAWSAGALEAQPQHF. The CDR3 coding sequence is TGTGCCTGGAGTGCAGGGGCCCTGGAAGCTCAGCCCCAGCATTTT.

The CDR3 loop is CARTGMNYGYTF. In DNA, the CDR3 is TGTGCCAGGACAGGGATGAACTATGGCTACACCTTC. The V gene is TRBV21-1, the J gene TRBJ1-2; the table gives TRBD1 as D, unverified against the DNA. TRBV21-1 is a listed pseudogene. CDR3 size: 12 residues.

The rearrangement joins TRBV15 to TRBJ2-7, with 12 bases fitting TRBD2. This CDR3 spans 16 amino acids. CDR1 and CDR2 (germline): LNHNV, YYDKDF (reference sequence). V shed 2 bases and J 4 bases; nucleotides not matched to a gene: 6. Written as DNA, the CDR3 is TGTGCCACCAGCAGATTCCCGACTAGCGGGGGTTACGAGCAGTACTTC. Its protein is CATSRFPTSGGYEQYF.

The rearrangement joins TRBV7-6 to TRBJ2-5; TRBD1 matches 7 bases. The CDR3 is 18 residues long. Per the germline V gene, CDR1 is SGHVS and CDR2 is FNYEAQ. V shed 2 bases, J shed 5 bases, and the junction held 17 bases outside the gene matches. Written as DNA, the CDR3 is TGTGCCAGCAGCTTACCCCGGGACAGATCTTTACACGGGGAGACCCAGTACTTC. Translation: CASSLPRDRSLHGETQYF.

The CDR3 DNA reads as TGCGCCAGCAGCCCGCCGACAGGAATAAGCACAGATACGCAGTATTTT. Protein sequence: CASSPPTGISTDTQYF. This sequence joins TRBV5-1 and TRBJ2-3; the D gene is possibly TRBD1 (6 bases). Trimming pared 4 bases from V and 0 bases from J, leaving 15 bases between. The CDR3 covers 16 residues. Germline V CDR1 and CDR2: SGHRS, YFSETQ. Filled out from reference TRBV5-1 and TRBJ2-3, the complete variable domain reads KAGVTQTPRYLIKTRGQQVTLSCSPISGHRSVSWYQQTPGQGLQFLFEYFSETQRNKGNFPGRFSGRQFSNSRSEMNVSTLELGDSALYLCASSPPTGISTDTQYFGPGTRLTVL.

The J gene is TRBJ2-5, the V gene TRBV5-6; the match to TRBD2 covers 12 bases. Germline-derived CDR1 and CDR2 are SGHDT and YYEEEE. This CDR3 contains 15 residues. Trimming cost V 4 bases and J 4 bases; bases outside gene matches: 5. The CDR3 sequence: CASSLPGLAGETQYF. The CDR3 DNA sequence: TGTGCCAGCAGCCTTCCGGGACTAGCGGGAGAGACCCAGTACTTC.

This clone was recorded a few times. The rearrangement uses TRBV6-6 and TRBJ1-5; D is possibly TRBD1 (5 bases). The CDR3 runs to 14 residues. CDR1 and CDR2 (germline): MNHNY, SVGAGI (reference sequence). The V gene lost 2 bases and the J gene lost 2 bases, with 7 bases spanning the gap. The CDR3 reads CASSYGDGNQPQHF. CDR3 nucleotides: TGTGCCAGCAGTTACGGGGACGGCAATCAGCCCCAGCATTTT.

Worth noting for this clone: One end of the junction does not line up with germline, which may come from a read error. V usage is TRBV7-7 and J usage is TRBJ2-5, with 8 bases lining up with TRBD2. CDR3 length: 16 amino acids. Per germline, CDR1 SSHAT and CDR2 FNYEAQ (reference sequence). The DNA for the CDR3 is TGTGCTAGCAGCGCAACGGGACTAGGGTTCCAAGAGACCCAGTACTTC. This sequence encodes CASSATGLGFQETQYF.

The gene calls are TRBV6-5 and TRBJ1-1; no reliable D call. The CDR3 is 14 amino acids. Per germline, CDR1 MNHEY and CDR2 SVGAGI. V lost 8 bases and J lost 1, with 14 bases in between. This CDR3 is CASAFPRRNTEAFF. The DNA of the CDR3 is TGTGCCAGCGCTTTTCCTCGGCGGAACACTGAAGCTTTCTTT.

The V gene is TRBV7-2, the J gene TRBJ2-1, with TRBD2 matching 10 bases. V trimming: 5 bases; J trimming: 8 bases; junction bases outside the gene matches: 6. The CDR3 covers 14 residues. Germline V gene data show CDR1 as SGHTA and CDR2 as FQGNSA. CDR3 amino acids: CASSQGLAAHEQFF. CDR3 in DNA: TGTGCCAGCAGCCAAGGACTAGCGGCGCATGAGCAGTTCTTC.

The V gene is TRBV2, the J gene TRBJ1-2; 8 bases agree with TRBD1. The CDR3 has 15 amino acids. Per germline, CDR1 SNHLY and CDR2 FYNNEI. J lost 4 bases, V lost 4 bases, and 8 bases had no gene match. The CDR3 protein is CASSARQGHIYGYTF. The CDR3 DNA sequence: TGTGCCAGCAGTGCCCGACAGGGGCATATCTATGGCTACACCTTC.

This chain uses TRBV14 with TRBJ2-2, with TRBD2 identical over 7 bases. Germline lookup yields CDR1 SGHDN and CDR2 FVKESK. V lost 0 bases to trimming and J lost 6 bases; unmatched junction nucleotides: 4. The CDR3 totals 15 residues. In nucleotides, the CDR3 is TGTGCCAGCAGCCAAGATCCGGGGGGAGCCGGGGAGCTGTTTTTT. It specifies CASSQDPGGAGELFF.

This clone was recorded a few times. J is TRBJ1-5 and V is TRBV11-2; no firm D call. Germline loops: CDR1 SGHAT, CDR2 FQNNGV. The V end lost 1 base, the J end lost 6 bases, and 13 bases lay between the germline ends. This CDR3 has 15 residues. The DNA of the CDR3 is TGTGCCAGCAGCTTAGGGCCGGAAACTATTCAGCCCCAGCATTTT. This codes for CASSLGPETIQPQHF. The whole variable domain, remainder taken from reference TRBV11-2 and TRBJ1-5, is EAGVAQSPRYKIIEKRQSVAFWCNPISGHATLYWYQQILGQGPKLLIQFQNNGVVDDSQLPKDRFSAERLKGVDSTLKIQPAKLEDSAVYLCASSLGPETIQPQHFGDGTRLSIL.